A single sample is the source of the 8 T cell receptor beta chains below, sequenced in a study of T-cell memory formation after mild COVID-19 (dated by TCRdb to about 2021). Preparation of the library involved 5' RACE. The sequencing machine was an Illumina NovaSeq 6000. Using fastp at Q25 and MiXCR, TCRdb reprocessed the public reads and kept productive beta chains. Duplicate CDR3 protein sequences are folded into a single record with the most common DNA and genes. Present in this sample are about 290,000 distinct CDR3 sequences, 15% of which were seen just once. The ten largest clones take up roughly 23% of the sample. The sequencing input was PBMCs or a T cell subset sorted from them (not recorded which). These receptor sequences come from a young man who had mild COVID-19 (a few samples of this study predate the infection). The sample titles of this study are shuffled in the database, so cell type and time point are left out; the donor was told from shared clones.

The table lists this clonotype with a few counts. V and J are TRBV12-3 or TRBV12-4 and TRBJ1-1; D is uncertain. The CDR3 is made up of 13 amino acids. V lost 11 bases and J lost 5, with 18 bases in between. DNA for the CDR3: TGTGCCTGCTTGTGGGTTCCCAGGACTGAAGCTTTCTTT. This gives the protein CACLWVPRTEAFF.

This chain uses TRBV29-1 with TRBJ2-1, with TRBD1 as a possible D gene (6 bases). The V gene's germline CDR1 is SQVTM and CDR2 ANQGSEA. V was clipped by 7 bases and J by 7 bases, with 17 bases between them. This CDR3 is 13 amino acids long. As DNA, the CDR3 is TGCAGCGGGCGACTACAGGGCTTAAATGAGCAGTTCTTC. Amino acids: CSGRLQGLNEQFF.

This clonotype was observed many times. CDR3 nucleotide sequence: TGTGCCAGCAGCAACACAGGGGATGTTCGACAGCCCCAGCATTTT. As protein: CASSNTGDVRQPQHF. The chain combines TRBV6-5 with TRBJ1-5, with 7 bases matching TRBD1. J was trimmed by 7 bases and V by 6 bases; bases with no gene match: 12. Germline V gene sequence: CDR1 MNHEY, CDR2 SVGAGI. The CDR3 runs to 15 residues.

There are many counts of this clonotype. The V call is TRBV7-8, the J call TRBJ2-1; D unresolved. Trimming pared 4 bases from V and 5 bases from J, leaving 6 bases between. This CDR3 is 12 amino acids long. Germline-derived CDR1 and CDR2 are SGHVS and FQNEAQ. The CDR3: CASSSFNNEQFF. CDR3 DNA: TGTGCCAGCAGCTCCTTTAACAATGAGCAGTTCTTC.

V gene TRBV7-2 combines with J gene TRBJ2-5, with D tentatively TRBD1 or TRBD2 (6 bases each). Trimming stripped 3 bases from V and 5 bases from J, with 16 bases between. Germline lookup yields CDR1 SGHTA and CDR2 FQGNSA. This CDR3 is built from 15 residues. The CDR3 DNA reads TGTGCCAGCAGCTTTTCCGGGGGCGTCGGGGAGACCCAGTACTTC. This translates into CASSFSGGVGETQYF. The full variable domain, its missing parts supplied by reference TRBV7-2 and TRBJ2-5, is GAGVSQSPSNKVTEKGKDVELRCDPISGHTALYWYRQSLGQGLEFLIYFQGNSAPDKSGLPSDRFSAERTGGSVSTLTIQRTQQEDSAVYLCASSFSGGVGETQYFGPGTRLLVL.

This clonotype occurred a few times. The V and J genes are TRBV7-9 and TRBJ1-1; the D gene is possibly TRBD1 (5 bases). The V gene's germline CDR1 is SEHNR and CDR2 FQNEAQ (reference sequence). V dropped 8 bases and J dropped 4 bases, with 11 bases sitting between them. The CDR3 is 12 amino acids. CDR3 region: CASGSGGTEAFF. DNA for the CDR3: TGTGCCAGCGGATCGGGGGGCACTGAAGCTTTCTTT.

The CDR3 here is CASSLGGGWDQPQHF. DNA of the CDR3: TGTGCCAGCAGCTTAGGAGGGGGTTGGGATCAGCCCCAGCATTTT. This sequence joins TRBV7-2 and TRBJ1-5, with a tentative D call TRBD1 (6 bases). Looked up from germline, CDR1 is SGHTA and CDR2 is FQGNSA. V was pared by 1 base and J by 5 bases, with 12 bases between. This CDR3 is built from 15 residues. Filled out from reference TRBV7-2 and TRBJ1-5, the complete variable domain reads GAGVSQSPSNKVTEKGKDVELRCDPISGHTALYWYRQSLGQGLEFLIYFQGNSAPDKSGLPSDRFSAERTGGSVSTLTIQRTQQEDSAVYLCASSLGGGWDQPQHFGDGTRLSIL.

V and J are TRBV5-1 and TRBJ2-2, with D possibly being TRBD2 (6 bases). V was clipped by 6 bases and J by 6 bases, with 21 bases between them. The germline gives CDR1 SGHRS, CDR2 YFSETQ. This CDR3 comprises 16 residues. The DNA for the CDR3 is TGCGCCAGCACCACTCGGGGGTCATCAAGTTCCGGGGAGCTGTTTTTT. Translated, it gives CASTTRGSSSSGELFF.